This T cell receptor (beta chain) was sequenced in a study of CD8 T cells in ankylosing spondylitis. A quantitative 5'-RACE method, one with molecular barcodes, was used to make TCR beta libraries. TCRdb ran MiXCR on the 5' RACE reads and lists one entry per CDR3 protein. Of hundreds of thousands of distinct CDR3 sequences in the sample, around 9.2% were seen once. Germline V CDR1 and CDR2: DFQATT, SNEGSKA (reference sequence). This CDR3 has 13 residues. Trimming removed 1 base from V and 8 bases from J, with 14 bases in between. This clonotype was seen repeatedly, ten times or more. The source of this sequence is a male donor with ankylosing spondylitis or in good health (not recorded which). Sequencing was done on a sample of blood, either unsorted or a sorted T cell fraction (not recorded which). The J gene is TRBJ1-1, the V gene TRBV20-1, with a tentative D call TRBD1 (5 bases). The CDR3 is CSARVGTAGEAFF. The CDR3 region has the DNA TGCAGTGCTAGAGTGGGGACCGCCGGGGAAGCTTTCTTT.